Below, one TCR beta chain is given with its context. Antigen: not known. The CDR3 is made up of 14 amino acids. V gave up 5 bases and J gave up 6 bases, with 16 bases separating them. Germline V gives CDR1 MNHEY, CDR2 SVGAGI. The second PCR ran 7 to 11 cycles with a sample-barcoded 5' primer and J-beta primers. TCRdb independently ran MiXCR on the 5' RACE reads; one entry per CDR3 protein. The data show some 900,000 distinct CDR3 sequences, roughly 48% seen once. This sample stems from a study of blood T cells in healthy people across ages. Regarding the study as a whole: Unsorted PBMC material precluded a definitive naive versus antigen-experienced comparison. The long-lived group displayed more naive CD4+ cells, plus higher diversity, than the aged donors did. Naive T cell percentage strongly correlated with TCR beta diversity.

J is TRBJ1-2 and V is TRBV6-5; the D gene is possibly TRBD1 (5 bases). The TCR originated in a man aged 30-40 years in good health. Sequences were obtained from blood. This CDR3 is CASSGVAGRNGYTF. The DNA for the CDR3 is TGTGCCAGCAGTGGGGTGGCGGGGCGGAATGGCTACACCTTC.